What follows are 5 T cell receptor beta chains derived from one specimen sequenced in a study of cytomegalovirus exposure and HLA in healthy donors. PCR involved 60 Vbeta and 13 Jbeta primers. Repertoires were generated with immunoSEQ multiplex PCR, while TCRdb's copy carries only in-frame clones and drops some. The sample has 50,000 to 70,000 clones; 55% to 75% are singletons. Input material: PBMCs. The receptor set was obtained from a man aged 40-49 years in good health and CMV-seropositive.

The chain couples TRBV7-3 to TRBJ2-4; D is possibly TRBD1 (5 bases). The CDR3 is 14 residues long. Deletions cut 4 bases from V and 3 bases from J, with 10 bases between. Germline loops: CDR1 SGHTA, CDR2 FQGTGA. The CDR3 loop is CASSSQGSKNIQYF. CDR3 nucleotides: TGTGCCAGCAGCTCCCAGGGCAGCAAAAACATTCAGTACTTC.

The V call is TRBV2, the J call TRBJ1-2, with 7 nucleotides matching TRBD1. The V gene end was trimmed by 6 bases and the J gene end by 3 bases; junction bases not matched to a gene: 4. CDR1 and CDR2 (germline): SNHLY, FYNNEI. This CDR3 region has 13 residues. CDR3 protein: CASRSGTDYGYTF. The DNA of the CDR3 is TGTGCCAGCAGGTCCGGGACAGACTATGGCTACACCTTC.

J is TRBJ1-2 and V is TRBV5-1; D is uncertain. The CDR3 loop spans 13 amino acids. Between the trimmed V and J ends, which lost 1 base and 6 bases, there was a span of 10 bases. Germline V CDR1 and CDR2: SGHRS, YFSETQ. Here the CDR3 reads CASSLNSQDGYTF. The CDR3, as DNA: TGCGCCAGCAGCTTGAATAGTCAGGATGGCTACACCTTC.

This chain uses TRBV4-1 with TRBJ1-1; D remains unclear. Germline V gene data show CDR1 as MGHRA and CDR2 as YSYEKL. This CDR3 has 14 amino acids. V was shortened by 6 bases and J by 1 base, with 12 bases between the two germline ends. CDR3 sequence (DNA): TGCGCCAGCAGTCCCCTCCACAGGAACACTGAAGCTTTCTTT. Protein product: CASSPLHRNTEAFF.

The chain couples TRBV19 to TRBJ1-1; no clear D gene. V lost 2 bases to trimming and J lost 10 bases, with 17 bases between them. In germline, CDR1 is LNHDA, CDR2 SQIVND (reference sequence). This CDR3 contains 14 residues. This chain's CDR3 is CASSITEGAHAAFF. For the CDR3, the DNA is TGTGCCAGTAGTATAACGGAAGGAGCGCATGCAGCTTTCTTT. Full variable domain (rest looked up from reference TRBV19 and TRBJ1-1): DGGITQSPKYLFRKEGQNVTLSCEQNLNHDAMYWYRQDPGQGLRLIYYSQIVNDFQKGDIAEGYSVSREKKESFPLTVTSAQKNPTAFYLCASSITEGAHAAFFGQGTRLTVV.